This is a list of T cell receptor beta chains from one sample in a study of radiotherapy plus CTLA-4 blockade in lung cancer. Sequencing used immunoSEQ multiplex PCR; TCRdb keeps in-frame clones, though not all of them. The table includes approximately 94,000 clones, roughly 80% detected once. The sample in question was peripheral blood, obtained from a patient treated with radiotherapy plus ipilimumab. These receptor sequences come from a human donor with non-small cell lung cancer that progressed on radiotherapy plus ipilimumab. Both conserved end residues are part of each CDR3. The D gene is left open where the match is weak. Not every row has a clone size; where given, it reads once, few, many or a size class.

NA	TRBV14	TRBJ2-1	NA	TGTGCCAGCAGCTTTGAATCCTACAATGAGCAGTTCTTC	CASSFESYNEQFF
NA	TRBV19	TRBJ1-2	TRBD1	TGTGCCAGTAGCCGTGGACAGGGAAATGGCTACACCTTC	CASSRGQGNGYTF
NA	TRBV7-8	TRBJ2-4	TRBD2	TGTGCCAGCAGCTTAGCGCGGGGGGCAGGCGGTGGGGAACTAGCCAAAAACATTCAGTACTTC	CASSLARGAGGGELAKNIQYF
NA	TRBV4-2	TRBJ2-1	TRBD2	TGTGCCAGCAGCCAAGTGAGTGGGACTAGAGACAATGAGCAGTTCTTC	CASSQVSGTRDNEQFF
NA	TRBV28	TRBJ1-2	TRBD1	TGTGCCAGCAGTTTAGCAGGGACAGGGGGCGCATCCTACACCTTC	CASSLAGTGGASYTF
NA	TRBV11-2	TRBJ2-1	NA	TGTGCCAGCAGCTCACAGGGTTACAATGAGCAGTTCTTC	CASSSQGYNEQFF
NA	TRBV29-1	TRBJ2-1	NA	TGCAGCGTTGAAGCCGGCAGGGCCTACAATGAGCAGTTCTTC	CSVEAGRAYNEQFF
NA	TRBV9	TRBJ1-1	NA	TGTGCCAGCAGCGTAGGGTCAGGGACTGAAGCTTTCTTT	CASSVGSGTEAFF
NA	TRBV30	TRBJ2-7	TRBD1	TGTGCCTGGAGTGTGGGACAGGTGAACGAGCAGTACTTC	CAWSVGQVNEQYF
NA	TRBV28	TRBJ2-7	TRBD1	TGTGCCAGCGAACTCCGGGACAGGGGTGTTGGCGAGCAGTACTTC	CASELRDRGVGEQYF
NA	TRBV4-1	TRBJ2-1	NA	TGCGCCAGCAGCCTAGTCGATTCCAAGGCAAGCTCCTACAATGAGCAGTTCTTC	CASSLVDSKASSYNEQFF
NA	TRBV19	TRBJ2-2	TRBD2	TGTGCCAGTAGTAGACTAGCGGGAGGCGGGGAGCTGTTTTTT	CASSRLAGGGELFF
NA	TRBV13	TRBJ2-3	NA	TGTGCCAGCAGCTTAGGGGAGGATACGCAGTATTTT	CASSLGEDTQYF
once	TRBV27	TRBJ1-1	NA	TGTGCCAGCAGCGACCCCTCTACTGAAGCTTTCTTT	CASSDPSTEAFF
NA	TRBV7-8	TRBJ2-6	TRBD1	TGTGCCAGCAGCCCCCGGGACAGGGGGTCTGGGGCCAACGTCCTGACTTTC	CASSPRDRGSGANVLTF
NA	TRBV5-1	TRBJ2-3	NA	TGCGCCAGCAGCTTCGTCCCGACAGCTACACACGATACGCAGTATTTT	CASSFVPTATHDTQYF
NA	TRBV9	TRBJ1-1	NA	TGTGCCAGCAGCGTAGGATGGGAGGGTATGGGGAGCAACACTGAAGCTTTCTTT	CASSVGWEGMGSNTEAFF
NA	TRBV27	TRBJ2-1	TRBD2	TGTGCCAGCAGTCCAGGGACTAGCGGGGCCAATGAGCAGTTCTTC	CASSPGTSGANEQFF
NA	TRBV5-1	TRBJ2-3	TRBD2	TGCGCCAGCAAACGGGAGGGAGCCGATACGCAGTATTTT	CASKREGADTQYF
few	TRBV7-9	TRBJ2-2	TRBD1	TGTGCCAGCAGCCCCCAGACAGGGGGCTTAACCGGGGAGCTGTTTTTT	CASSPQTGGLTGELFF
NA	TRBV5-6	TRBJ2-7	NA	TGTGCCAGCAGCTTGAGGGTCGTCCTTCCCTACGAGCAGTACTTC	CASSLRVVLPYEQYF
few	TRBV7-2	TRBJ2-7	NA	TGTGCCAGCAGCTTGACTTCCGACTACGAGCAGTACTTC	CASSLTSDYEQYF
NA	TRBV19	TRBJ2-5	NA	TGTGCCAGTAGTATAGATCTGGCATGGAGGGGGCAAGAGACCCAGTACTTC	CASSIDLAWRGQETQYF
NA	TRBV30	TRBJ1-1	TRBD1	TGTGCCTGGAGTCTTCGGGGCAGGGGGCGTAACACTGAAGCTTTCTTT	CAWSLRGRGRNTEAFF
NA	TRBV4-1	TRBJ1-3	NA	TGCGCCAGCAGCCAAATGACGACAGCCGGCTCTGGAAACACCATATATTTT	CASSQMTTAGSGNTIYF
once	TRBV5-4	TRBJ1-2	NA	TGTGCCAGCAGTTACACAGGGAACTATGGCTACACCTTC	CASSYTGNYGYTF
NA	TRBV30	TRBJ1-1	TRBD1	TGTGCCTGGGACAGGGTGGTTACTGAAGCTTTCTTT	CAWDRVVTEAFF
NA	TRBV5-6	TRBJ2-5	TRBD2	TGTGCCAGCAGCTACCGGACTAGTTTGACCCAGTACTTC	CASSYRTSLTQYF
NA	TRBV25-1	TRBJ2-5	NA	TGTGCCAGCAGGACCTCGGGAGAGACCCAGTACTTC	CASRTSGETQYF
NA	TRBV28	TRBJ2-7	TRBD2	TGTGCCAGCAGTCCCCTAGCGGGACCCCCCTACGAGCAGTACTTC	CASSPLAGPPYEQYF
few	TRBV4-1	TRBJ1-3	NA	TGCGCCAGCAGCCAAGGGGACAACGCGGGAAACACCATATATTTT	CASSQGDNAGNTIYF
NA	TRBV15	TRBJ2-3	TRBD2	TGTGCCACCAGCAGAGATCGGACTAGCGGGTATGGGCAGTATTTT	CATSRDRTSGYGQYF
NA	TRBV9	TRBJ2-1	NA	TGTGCCAGCAGCGAGGGGTCTACCGGGGGTGAGCAGTTCTTC	CASSEGSTGGEQFF
few	TRBV15	TRBJ2-3	TRBD2	TGTGCCACCAGCACAGGGGGACTAGCCCCTCGCGATACGCAGTATTTT	CATSTGGLAPRDTQYF
NA	TRBV27	TRBJ2-1	TRBD2	TGTGCCAGTAGGCTAGCGGGCTCCTACAATGAGCAGTTCTTC	CASRLAGSYNEQFF
NA	TRBV27	TRBJ2-7	NA	TGTGCCGCGAGGAGTTTTATCGGGAGTTCCTACGAGCAGTACTTC	CAARSFIGSSYEQYF
NA	TRBV7-9	TRBJ2-7	NA	TGTGCCAGCAGCCCTAACACAATCCCCTACGAGCAGTACTTC	CASSPNTIPYEQYF
NA	TRBV7-3	TRBJ2-2	NA	TGTGCCAGCAGCTTAATTGGCGGGGAGCTGTTTTTT	CASSLIGGELFF
NA	TRBV30	TRBJ1-2	NA	TGTGCCTGGAGACAGACAGGAGGATATGGGGGCTACACCTTC	CAWRQTGGYGGYTF
NA	TRBV4-3	TRBJ1-2	TRBD1	TGCGCCAGCAGCCAAGGTAGATTACAGGGGGCGCGGGGCTACACCTTC	CASSQGRLQGARGYTF
NA	TRBV6-1	TRBJ2-7	NA	TGTGCCAGCAGCAGGGTGGACGAGCAGTACTTC	CASSRVDEQYF
NA	TRBV5-1	TRBJ2-1	TRBD1	TGCGCCAGCAGCGTCGGGACAGAGTCCTACAATGAGCAGTTCTTC	CASSVGTESYNEQFF
NA	TRBV13	TRBJ2-7	TRBD2	TGTGCCAGCAGCTTCGGCTGGGGGGGCGAGCAGTACTTC	CASSFGWGGEQYF
NA	TRBV30	TRBJ1-2	NA	TGTGCCTGGAGCTTTCTGACAGGCGAAAGCTATGGCTACACCTTC	CAWSFLTGESYGYTF
NA	TRBV6-4	TRBJ2-1	TRBD2	TGTGCCAGCAGTTTACTAGCGGGAGGAGGAAATGAGCAGTTCTTC	CASSLLAGGGNEQFF
NA	TRBV27	TRBJ1-2	NA	TGTGCCAGTTCCCCTTTGGGGGGTGGTGGCTACACCTTC	CASSPLGGGGYTF
NA	TRBV9	TRBJ2-5	NA	TGTGCCAGCAGCGTAGGGGTGACTAGCCAAGAGACCCAGTACTTC	CASSVGVTSQETQYF
NA	TRBV6-1	TRBJ1-1	NA	TGTGCCAGCATCTACCAGGGCCACACTGAAGCTTTCTTT	CASIYQGHTEAFF
NA	TRBV7-6	TRBJ2-5	TRBD2	TGTGCCAGCAGCTTAGCTTTCTCGACTAGCGGGAGCGCGGAGACCCAGTACTTC	CASSLAFSTSGSAETQYF
many	TRBV5-1	TRBJ1-1	NA	TGCGCCAGCAGCTTGGAGGAGTCGAACACTGAAGCTTTCTTT	CASSLEESNTEAFF
once	TRBV9	TRBJ1-1	TRBD1	TGTGCCAGCAGCGCAACAGGGGGTAGCGCGAACACTGAAGCTTTCTTT	CASSATGGSANTEAFF
NA	TRBV5-4	TRBJ2-2	NA	TGTGCCAGCAGCTTGGGCGGTCTCTCATCCGGGGAGCTGTTTTTT	CASSLGGLSSGELFF
once	TRBV7-8	TRBJ2-1	NA	TGTGCCAGCAGGGACCGGGACACGTACAATGAGCAGTTCTTC	CASRDRDTYNEQFF
NA	TRBV5-1	TRBJ1-1	TRBD1	TGCGCCAGCAGCCCGGGCCTGGACAGGGGAAGGAACACTGAAGCTTTCTTT	CASSPGLDRGRNTEAFF
NA	TRBV11-2	TRBJ2-2	TRBD2	TGTGCCAGCAGCTTAGCTAGCGGGAGGGCCCGCACCGGGGAGCTGTTTTTT	CASSLASGRARTGELFF
NA	TRBV11-1	TRBJ1-4	TRBD1	TGTGCCAGCAGCGAGGGACAGGGAAAAGAAAAACTGTTTTTT	CASSEGQGKEKLFF
once	TRBV6-1	TRBJ1-1	TRBD1	TGTGCCAGCAGTGTGACAGGGGGAGGGAACACTGAAGCTTTCTTT	CASSVTGGGNTEAFF
NA	TRBV5-1	TRBJ1-1	NA	TGCGCCAGCAGCCCACGGGAGGGGACTGAAGCTTTCTTT	CASSPREGTEAFF
NA	TRBV28	TRBJ2-7	TRBD1	TGTGCCAGCAGTCCTGCCGGGACAGACTACGAGCAGTACTTC	CASSPAGTDYEQYF